This entry features one T cell receptor (beta chain) sequence. This clonotype was picked up a small number of times. What this receptor recognizes is not known. Per-base qualities were not stored, and no clone one base away is much larger. The data were obtained in a study of T-cell memory formation after mild COVID-19 (dated by TCRdb to about 2021). In terms of the full investigation: Most TCR sequence clusters were specific to one of the two donors. In a couple of donors, T-cell clones that expanded and contracted after mild COVID-19 were tracked by sequencing TCRalpha and TCRbeta repertoires over time. The cohort comprised two young, previously healthy adult volunteers, one female and one male. General conclusions and limits of the study: Contracting CD4+ clones turned up mainly in the CM and EM memory subsets, whereas EMRA was where CD8+ clones were enriched. The second-wave clones that peaked on day 37 were not confirmed to be SARS-CoV-2 specific. Only a couple of mild cases were covered by the study, and larger cohorts that include severe cases with pre-infection samples were considered necessary. The detection of some responding clones in pre-infection memory suggests that pre-existing cross-reactive memory T cells joined the SARS-CoV-2 response. Clones contracting from day 15 to 85 had balanced CD4/CD8 phenotypes, while a second wave expanding from day 15 to 37 was biased towards CD4+.

As encoded in the germline V gene (reference sequence), CDR1 is DFQATT while CDR2 is SNEGSKA. The CDR3 has 13 amino acids, counting the end cysteine and phenylalanine. Solely the CDR3 DNA is kept, with 39 bases framed from the first base. V and J are truncated by 8 bases and 3 bases respectively, leaving an intervening sequence of 15 bases. Data came from an Illumina NovaSeq 6000. TCRalpha and TCRbeta cDNA libraries were constructed by 5'RACE with constant-segment primers, with sample barcodes and unique molecular identifiers being introduced. Trizol reagent was used to extract RNA from every sample. Amplification of the libraries took two PCR steps, and the second step added a second sample barcode plus Illumina TruSeq adapters. The libraries were sequenced on an Illumina NovaSeq using 2 x 150 bp paired-end reads. Per the source publication's procedure: The reads were demultiplexed and collapsed into UMI-guided consensus sequences using migec v1.2.7. Using mixcr v2.1.11, the UMI consensuses were aligned to TRA and TRB V and J templates and assembled into clonotypes. Clonotypes were classified as expanded or contracted when called significant by both edgeR and NoisET, with noise models trained on biological replicates. For edgeR calls, the cutoffs were a false discovery rate-adjusted p below 0.01 and a log2 fold-change threshold of 1. PCA with hierarchical clustering of max-normalized trajectories of the 1000 most abundant clonotypes was used as exploratory dynamics analysis. Separately sequenced CD4+ and CD8+ repertoires were used to assign the CD4 or CD8 phenotype of responding clones. Clones were called with MiXCR by TCRdb after fastp trimmed the public reads at Q25, and only in-frame beta chains were retained. Identical CDR3 proteins give one entry, which carries the most common genes and DNA. The V and J calls follow TCRdb's processing rather than the paper's. The sample contains about 170,000 distinct CDR3 sequences, 13% of them found a single time. The leading ten clones occupy approximately 3.6% of the sample.

Ficoll-Paque density gradient centrifugation was the method used to isolate PBMCs. The sample taken for sequencing was PBMCs or a T cell subset sorted from them (not recorded which). Recombination linked TRBV20-1 to TRBJ2-3; the D gene is perhaps TRBD2, on 5 matching bases. The TCR comes from a man aged 18 to 30 who had mild COVID-19 (a few samples of this study predate the infection). The sample titles of this study are shuffled in the database, so cell type and time point are left out; the donor was told from shared clones. In nucleotide form, the sequence is TGCAGTCAAAAGTGGAGAGGGACAGATACGCAGTATTTT. The encoded protein is CSQKWRGTDTQYF.